The clone carrying this TCR beta chain was counted once. Its antigen is as yet unknown. The data originate from a study of OX40 agonist ivuxolimab in advanced cancers. Study-wide context: Of mixed ages from 23 to 79 and averaging roughly 64 years, the group was roughly 83% male.

CDR1 is SNHLY, CDR2 FYNNEI, per germline. Deletions cut 4 bases from V and 2 bases from J, with 6 bases between. The CDR3 sequence is 12 residues long. Overall study findings and caveats: Blood T cells, both CD4+ and CD8+, expanded clonally by week 6 at 0.1 to 3.0 mg/kg. In the 0.1-3.0 mg/kg groups, partial responders showed among the lowest expansion.

Profiled with immunoSEQ multiplex PCR; TCRdb holds only in-frame clones, not every one. The sample includes just over 90,000 clones, approximately 94% of them seen just once. The V call is TRBV2, the J call TRBJ2-7; no reliable D call. The source was CD4+ or CD8+ T cells sorted from blood, collected in a trial of the OX40 agonist ivuxolimab. The TCR sequence derives from an adult with an advanced solid tumor such as melanoma, head and neck, liver or kidney cancer. CDR3 loop: CASSGGTYEQYF. The DNA for the CDR3 is TGTGCCAGCAGTGGGGGTACCTACGAGCAGTACTTC.